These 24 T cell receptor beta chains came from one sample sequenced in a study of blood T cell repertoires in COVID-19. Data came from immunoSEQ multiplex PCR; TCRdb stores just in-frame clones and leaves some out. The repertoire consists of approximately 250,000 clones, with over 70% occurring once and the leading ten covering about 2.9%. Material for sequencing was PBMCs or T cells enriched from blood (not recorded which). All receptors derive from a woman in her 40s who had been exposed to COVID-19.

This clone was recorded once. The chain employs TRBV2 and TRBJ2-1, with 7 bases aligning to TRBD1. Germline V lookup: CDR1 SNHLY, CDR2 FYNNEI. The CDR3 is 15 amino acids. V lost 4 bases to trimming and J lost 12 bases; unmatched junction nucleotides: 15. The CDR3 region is CASSADEGARMRQFF. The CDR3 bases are TGTGCCAGCAGTGCTGACGAGGGGGCGCGGATGAGGCAGTTCTTC.

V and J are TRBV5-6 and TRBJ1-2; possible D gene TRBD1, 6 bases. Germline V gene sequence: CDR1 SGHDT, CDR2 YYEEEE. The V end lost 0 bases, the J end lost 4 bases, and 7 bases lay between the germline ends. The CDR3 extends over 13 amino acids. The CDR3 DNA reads TGTGCCAGCAGCTTGGAAGGGGGCTATGGCTACACCTTC. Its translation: CASSLEGGYGYTF.

In nucleotides, the CDR3 is TGTGCCAGCAGTGACCCCCGGCCTACCCTAGGCGATGGCTACACCTTC. It specifies CASSDPRPTLGDGYTF. The genes are TRBV6-4 and TRBJ1-2; D gene unclear. Trimming took off 2 bases at V and 6 bases at J, with 19 bases between the two ends. The CDR3 is 16 amino acids. The germline CDR1 and CDR2 sequences are MRHNA and SNTAGT.

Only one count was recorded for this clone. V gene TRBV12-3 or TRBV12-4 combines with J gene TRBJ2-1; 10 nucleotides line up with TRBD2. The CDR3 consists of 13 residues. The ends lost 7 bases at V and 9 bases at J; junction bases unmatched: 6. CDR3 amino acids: CASTLAGGAEQFF. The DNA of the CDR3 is TGTGCCAGCACCTTAGCGGGAGGTGCTGAGCAGTTCTTC.

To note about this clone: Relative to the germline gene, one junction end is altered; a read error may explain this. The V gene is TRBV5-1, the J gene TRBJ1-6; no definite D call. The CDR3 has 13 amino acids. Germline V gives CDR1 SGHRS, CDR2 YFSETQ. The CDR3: CASSLDHYSPLHF. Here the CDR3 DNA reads TGTGCCAGCAGCTTGGATCATTATTCACCCCTCCACTTT.

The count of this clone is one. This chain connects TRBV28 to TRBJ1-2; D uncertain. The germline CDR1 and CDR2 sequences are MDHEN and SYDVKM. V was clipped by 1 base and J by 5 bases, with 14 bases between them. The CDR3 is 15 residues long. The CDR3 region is CASSLLPNAGYGYTF. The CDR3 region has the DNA TGTGCCAGCAGTTTATTGCCCAACGCGGGGTATGGCTACACCTTC.

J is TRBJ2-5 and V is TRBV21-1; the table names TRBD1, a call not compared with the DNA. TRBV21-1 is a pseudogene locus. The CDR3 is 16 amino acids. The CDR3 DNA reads TGTGCCAGCAGCAAAGCAAGGTCGGACAGTAAAGAGACCCAGTACTTC. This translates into CASSKARSDSKETQYF.

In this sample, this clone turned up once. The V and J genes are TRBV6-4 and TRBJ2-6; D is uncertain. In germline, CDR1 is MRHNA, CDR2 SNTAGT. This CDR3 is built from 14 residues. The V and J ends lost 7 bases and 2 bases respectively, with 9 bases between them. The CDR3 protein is CASKIVAGANVLTF. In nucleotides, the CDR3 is TGTGCCAGCAAGATAGTGGCTGGGGCCAACGTCCTGACTTTC.

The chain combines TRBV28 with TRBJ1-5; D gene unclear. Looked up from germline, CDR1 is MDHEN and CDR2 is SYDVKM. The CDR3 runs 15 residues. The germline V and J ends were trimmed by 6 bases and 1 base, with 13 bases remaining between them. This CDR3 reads CASRLWGASNQPQHF. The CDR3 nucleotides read TGTGCCAGCAGGCTCTGGGGAGCGAGCAATCAGCCCCAGCATTTT. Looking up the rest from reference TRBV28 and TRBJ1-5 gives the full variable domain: DVKVTQSSRYLVKRTGEKVFLECVQDMDHENMFWYRQDPGLGLRLIYFSYDVKMKEKGDIPEGYSVSREKKERFSLILESASTNQTSMYLCASRLWGASNQPQHFGDGTRLSIL.

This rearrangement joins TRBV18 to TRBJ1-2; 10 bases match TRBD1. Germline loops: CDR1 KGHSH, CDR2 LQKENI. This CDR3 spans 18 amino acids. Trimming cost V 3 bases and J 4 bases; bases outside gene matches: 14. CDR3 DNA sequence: TGTGCCAGCTCACCGATCGGGACAGGGGCTCGGGGCACCTATGGCTACACCTTC. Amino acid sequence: CASSPIGTGARGTYGYTF. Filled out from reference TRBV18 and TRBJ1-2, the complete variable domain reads NAGVMQNPRHLVRRRGQEARLRCSPMKGHSHVYWYRQLPEEGLKFMVYLQKENIIDESGMPKERFSAEFPKEGPSILRIQQVVRGDSAAYFCASSPIGTGARGTYGYTFGSGTRLTVV.

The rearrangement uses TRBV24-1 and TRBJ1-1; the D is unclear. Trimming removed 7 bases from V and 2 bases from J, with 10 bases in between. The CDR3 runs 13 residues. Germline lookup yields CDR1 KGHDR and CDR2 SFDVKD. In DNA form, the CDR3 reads TGTGCCACCAGCGGGTCCATCAACACTGAAGCTTTCTTT. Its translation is CATSGSINTEAFF.

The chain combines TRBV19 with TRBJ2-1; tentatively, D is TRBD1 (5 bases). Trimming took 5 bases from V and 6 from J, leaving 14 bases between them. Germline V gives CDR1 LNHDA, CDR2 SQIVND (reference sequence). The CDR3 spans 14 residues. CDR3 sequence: CASSFKGHANEQFF. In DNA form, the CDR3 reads TGTGCCAGTAGTTTCAAGGGGCACGCCAATGAGCAGTTCTTC.

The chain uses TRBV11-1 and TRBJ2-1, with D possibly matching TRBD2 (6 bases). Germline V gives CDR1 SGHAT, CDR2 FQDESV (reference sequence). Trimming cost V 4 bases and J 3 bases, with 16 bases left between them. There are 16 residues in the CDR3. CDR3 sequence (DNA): TGTGCCAGCAGCTCCGGCGGGGTCAGGAACTACAATGAGCAGTTCTTC. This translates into CASSSGGVRNYNEQFF. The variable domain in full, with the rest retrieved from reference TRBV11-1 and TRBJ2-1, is EAEVAQSPRYKITEKSQAVAFWCDPISGHATLYWYRQILGQGPELLVQFQDESVVDDSQLPKDRFSAERLKGVDSTLKIQPAELGDSAMYLCASSSGGVRNYNEQFFGPGTRLTVL.

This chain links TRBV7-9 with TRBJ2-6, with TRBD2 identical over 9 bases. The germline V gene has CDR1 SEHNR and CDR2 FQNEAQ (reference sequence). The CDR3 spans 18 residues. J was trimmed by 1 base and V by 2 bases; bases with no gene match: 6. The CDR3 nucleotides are TGTGCCAGCAGCTTAATGGCGGGAGGGCTATCTGGGGCCAACGTCCTGACTTTC. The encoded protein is CASSLMAGGLSGANVLTF.

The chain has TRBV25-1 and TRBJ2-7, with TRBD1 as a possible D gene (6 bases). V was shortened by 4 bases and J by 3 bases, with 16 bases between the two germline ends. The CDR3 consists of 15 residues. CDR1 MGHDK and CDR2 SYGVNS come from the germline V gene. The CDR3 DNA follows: TGTGCCAGCAGTGGCCTACAGGGAAAAGGCTACGAGCAGTACTTC. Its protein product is CASSGLQGKGYEQYF.

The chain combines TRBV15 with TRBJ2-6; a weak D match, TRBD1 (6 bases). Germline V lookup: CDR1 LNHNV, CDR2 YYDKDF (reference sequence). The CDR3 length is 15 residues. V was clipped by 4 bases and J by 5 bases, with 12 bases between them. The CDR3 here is CATSTSRGWANVLTF. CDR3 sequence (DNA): TGTGCCACCAGCACTAGCAGGGGTTGGGCCAACGTCCTGACTTTC.

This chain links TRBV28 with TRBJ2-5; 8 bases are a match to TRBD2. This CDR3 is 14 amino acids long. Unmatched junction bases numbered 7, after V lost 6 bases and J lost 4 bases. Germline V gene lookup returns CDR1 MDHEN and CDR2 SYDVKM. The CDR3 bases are TGTGCCAGCAGACAACCCGCGGGGGGAGAGACCCAGTACTTC. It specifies CASRQPAGGETQYF.

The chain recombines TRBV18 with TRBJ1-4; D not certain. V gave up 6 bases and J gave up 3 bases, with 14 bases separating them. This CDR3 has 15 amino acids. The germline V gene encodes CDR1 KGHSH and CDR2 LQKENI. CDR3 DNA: TGTGCCAGCTCCCCAAGTTCCGAGTCTAATGAAAAACTGTTTTTT. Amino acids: CASSPSSESNEKLFF.

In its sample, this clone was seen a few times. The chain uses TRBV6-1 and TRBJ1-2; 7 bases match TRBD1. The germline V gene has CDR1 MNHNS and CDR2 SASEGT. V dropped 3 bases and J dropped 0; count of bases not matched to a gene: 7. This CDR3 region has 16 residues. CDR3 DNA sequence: TGTGCCAGCAGTGAGCCGGGACAGTCATCTAACTATGGCTACACCTTC. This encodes CASSEPGQSSNYGYTF.

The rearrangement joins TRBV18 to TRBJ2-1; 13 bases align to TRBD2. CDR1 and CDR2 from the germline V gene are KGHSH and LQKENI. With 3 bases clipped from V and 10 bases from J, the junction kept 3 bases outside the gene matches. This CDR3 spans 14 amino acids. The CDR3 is CASSPGLAGQEQFF. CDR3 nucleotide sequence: TGTGCCAGCTCACCGGGACTAGCGGGGCAGGAGCAGTTCTTC.

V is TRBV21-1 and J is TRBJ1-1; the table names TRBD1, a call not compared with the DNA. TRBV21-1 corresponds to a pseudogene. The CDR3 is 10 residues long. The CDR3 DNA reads TGTGCCATAAAAGGACAGGGGGCTTTCTTT. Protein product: CAIKGQGAFF.

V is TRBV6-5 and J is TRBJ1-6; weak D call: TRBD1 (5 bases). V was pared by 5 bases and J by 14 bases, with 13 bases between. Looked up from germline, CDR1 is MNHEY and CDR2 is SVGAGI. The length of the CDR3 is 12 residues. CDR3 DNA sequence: TGTGCCAGCAGTACAGGCCCAGGATCCCTCCACTTT. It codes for CASSTGPGSLHF.

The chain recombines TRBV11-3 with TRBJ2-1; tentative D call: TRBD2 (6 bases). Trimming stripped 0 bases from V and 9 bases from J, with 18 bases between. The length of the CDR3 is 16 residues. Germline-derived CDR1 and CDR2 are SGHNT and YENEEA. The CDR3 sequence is CASSLDPIWSGGEQFF. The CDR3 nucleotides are TGTGCCAGCAGCTTAGATCCGATATGGTCCGGGGGTGAGCAGTTCTTC.

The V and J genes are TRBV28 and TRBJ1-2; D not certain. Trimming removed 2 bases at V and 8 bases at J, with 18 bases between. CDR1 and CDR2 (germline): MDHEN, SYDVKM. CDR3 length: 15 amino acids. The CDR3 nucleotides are TGTGCCAGCAGTTTAATGAATACCGCAGGCCACGGCTACACCTTC. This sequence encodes CASSLMNTAGHGYTF.